This section outlines one TCR beta chain sequence together with its context. The table came from immunoSEQ multiplex PCR; TCRdb's copy has only in-frame clones and leaves some out. There are hundreds of thousands of clones in the sample; around 87% occur only once, and roughly 1.1% lies in the top ten. These data are taken from a study of blood T cell repertoires in COVID-19. Ages ranged from about 18 to 100 years, with residence in fewer than 25 US areas. Participants' own reports of clinical history determined their cohort assignment. The ends lost 1 base at V and 1 base at J; junction bases unmatched: 11. Germline loops: CDR1 SGHRS, CDR2 YFSETQ. The CDR3 contains 18 residues.

The source is a man aged 25 to 40 who had recovered from COVID-19. The V and J genes are TRBV5-1 and TRBJ2-1; 7 nucleotides line up with TRBD2. The specimen sequenced was PBMCs or T cells enriched from blood (not recorded which). The CDR3: CASSLIRAGVHSYNEQFF. CDR3 in DNA: TGCGCCAGCAGCTTGATTAGGGCGGGAGTTCATTCCTACAATGAGCAGTTCTTC.